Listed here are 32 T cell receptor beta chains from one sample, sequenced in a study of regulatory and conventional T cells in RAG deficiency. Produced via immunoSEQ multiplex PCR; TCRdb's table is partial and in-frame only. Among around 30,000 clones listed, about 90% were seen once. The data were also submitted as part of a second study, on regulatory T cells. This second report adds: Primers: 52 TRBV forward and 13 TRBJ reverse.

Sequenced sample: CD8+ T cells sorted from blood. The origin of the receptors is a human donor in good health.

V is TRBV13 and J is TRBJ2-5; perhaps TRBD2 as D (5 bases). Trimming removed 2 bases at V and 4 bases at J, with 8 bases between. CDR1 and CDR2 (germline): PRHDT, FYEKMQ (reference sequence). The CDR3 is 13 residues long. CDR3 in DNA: TGTGCCAGCAGCTTAAATGGAGGAGAGACCCAGTACTTC. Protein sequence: CASSLNGGETQYF.

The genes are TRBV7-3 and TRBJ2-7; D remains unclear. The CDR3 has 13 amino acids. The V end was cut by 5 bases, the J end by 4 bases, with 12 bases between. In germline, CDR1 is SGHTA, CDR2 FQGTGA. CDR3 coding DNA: TGTGCCAGCAGCGAAGATCCAGCGTACGAGCAGTACTTC. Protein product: CASSEDPAYEQYF.

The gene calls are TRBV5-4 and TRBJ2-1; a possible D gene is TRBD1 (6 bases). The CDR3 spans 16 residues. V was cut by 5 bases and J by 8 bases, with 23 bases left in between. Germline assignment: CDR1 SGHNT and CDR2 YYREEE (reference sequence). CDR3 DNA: TGTGCCAGCAGTCCCTCCCGAGGACAGCCTACACATGAGCAGTTCTTC. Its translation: CASSPSRGQPTHEQFF.

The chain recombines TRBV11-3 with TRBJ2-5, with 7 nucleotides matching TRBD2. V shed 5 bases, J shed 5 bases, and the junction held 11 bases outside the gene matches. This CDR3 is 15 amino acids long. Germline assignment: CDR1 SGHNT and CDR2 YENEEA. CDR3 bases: TGTGCCAGCAGCCCGGCGCCAGCGGGGAAGGAGACCCAGTACTTC. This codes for CASSPAPAGKETQYF.

The CDR3 here is CASSDSGDTGELFF. CDR3 in DNA: TGTGCCAGCAGCGACAGTGGGGACACCGGGGAGCTGTTTTTT. The chain combines TRBV7-9 with TRBJ2-2, with D possibly matching TRBD1 (5 bases). CDR1 is SEHNR, CDR2 FQNEAQ, per germline (reference sequence). The CDR3 runs 14 residues. Trimming took off 5 bases at V and 3 bases at J, with 10 bases between the two ends.

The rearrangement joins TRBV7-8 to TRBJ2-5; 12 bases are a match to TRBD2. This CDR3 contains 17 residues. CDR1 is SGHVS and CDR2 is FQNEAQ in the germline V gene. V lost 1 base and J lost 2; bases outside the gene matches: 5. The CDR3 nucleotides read TGTGCCAGCAGCTTAGAGAGGACTAGCGGGGAGCAAGAGACCCAGTACTTC. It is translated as CASSLERTSGEQETQYF.

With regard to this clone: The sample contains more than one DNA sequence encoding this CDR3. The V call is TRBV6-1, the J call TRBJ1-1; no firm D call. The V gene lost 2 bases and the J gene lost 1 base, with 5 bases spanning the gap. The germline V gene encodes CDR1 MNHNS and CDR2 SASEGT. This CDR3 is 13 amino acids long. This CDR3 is CASSERENTEAFF. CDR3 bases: TGTGCCAGCAGTGAACGAGAGAACACTGAAGCTTTCTTT.

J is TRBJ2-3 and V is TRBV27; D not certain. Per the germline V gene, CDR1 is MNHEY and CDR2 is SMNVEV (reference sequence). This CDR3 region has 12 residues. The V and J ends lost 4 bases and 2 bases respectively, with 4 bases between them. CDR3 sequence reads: CASSSVTDTQYF. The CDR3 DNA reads TGTGCCAGCAGTTCCGTCACAGATACGCAGTATTTT.

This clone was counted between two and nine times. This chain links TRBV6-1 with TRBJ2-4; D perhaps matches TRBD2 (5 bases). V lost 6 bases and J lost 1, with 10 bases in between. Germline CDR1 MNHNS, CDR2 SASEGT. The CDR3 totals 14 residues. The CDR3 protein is CASRVEVAKNIQYF. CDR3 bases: TGTGCCAGCAGGGTGGAGGTGGCCAAAAACATTCAGTACTTC.

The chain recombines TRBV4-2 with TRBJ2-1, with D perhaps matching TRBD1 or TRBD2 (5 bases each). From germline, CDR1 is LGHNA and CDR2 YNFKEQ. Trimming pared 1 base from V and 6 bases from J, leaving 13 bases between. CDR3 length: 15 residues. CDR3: CASSQVGDLGNEQFF. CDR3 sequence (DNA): TGTGCCAGCAGCCAAGTGGGGGACCTAGGCAATGAGCAGTTCTTC.

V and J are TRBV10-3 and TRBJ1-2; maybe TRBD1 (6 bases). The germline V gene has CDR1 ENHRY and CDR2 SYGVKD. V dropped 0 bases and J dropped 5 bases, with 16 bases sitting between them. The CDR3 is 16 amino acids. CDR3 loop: CAISESGDTRPYGYTF. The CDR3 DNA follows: TGTGCCATCAGTGAGTCGGGGGACACAAGGCCATATGGCTACACCTTC.

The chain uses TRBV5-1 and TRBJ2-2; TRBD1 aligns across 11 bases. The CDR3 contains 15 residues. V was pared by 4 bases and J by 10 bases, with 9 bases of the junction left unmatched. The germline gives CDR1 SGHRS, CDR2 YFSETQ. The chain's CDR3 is CASSIGTGGIEELFF. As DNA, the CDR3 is TGCGCCAGCAGCATCGGGACAGGGGGTATTGAGGAGCTGTTTTTT.

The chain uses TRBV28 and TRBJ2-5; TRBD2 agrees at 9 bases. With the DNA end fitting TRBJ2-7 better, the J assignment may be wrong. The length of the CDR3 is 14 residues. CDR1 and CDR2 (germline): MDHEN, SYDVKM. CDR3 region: CASSFSGSIYEQYF. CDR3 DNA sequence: TGTGCCAGCAGTTTTAGCGGGAGTATCTACGAGCAGTACTTC.

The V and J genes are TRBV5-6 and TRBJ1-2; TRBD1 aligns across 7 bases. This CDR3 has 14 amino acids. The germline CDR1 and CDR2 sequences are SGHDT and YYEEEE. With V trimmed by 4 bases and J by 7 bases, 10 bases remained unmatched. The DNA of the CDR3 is TGTGCCAGCAGCCCTGGACAGGCGGTCGGTGGCTACACCTTC. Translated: CASSPGQAVGGYTF.

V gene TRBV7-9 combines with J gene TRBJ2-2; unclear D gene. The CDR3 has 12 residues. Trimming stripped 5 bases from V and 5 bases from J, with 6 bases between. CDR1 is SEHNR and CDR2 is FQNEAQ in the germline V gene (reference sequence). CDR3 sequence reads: CASSQMTGELFF. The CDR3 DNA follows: TGTGCCAGCAGCCAAATGACCGGGGAGCTGTTTTTT.

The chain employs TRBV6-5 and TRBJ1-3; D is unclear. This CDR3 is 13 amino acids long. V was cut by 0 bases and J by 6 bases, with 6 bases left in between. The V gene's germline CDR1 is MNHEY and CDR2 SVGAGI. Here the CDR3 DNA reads TGTGCCAGCAGTTACTCGAACGAAAACACCATATATTTT. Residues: CASSYSNENTIYF.

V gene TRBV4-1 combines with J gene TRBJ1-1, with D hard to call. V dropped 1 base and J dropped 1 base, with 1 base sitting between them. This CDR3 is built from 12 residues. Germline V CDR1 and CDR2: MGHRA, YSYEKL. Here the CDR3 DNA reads TGCGCCAGCAGCCAAGCGAACACTGAAGCTTTCTTT. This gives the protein CASSQANTEAFF.

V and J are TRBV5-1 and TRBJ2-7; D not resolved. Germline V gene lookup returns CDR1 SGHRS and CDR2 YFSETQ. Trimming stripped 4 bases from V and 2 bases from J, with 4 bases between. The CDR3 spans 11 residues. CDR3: CASSGTYEQYF. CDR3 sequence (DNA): TGCGCCAGCAGCGGTACCTACGAGCAGTACTTC.

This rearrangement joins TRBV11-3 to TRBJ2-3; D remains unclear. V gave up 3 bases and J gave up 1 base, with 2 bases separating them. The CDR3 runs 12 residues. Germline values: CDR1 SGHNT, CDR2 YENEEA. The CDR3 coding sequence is TGTGCCAGCAGCTTCGGCACAGATACGCAGTATTTT. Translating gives CASSFGTDTQYF.

CDR3 sequence: CASKGQDYYEQYF. CDR3 coding DNA: TGTGCCAGCAAGGGACAGGATTATTACGAGCAGTACTTC. The chain recombines TRBV27 with TRBJ2-7; 8 bases fit TRBD1. This CDR3 is built from 13 residues. The V and J ends lost 7 bases and 4 bases, in that order; junction bases with no gene match: 6. Germline CDR1 MNHEY, CDR2 SMNVEV (reference sequence).

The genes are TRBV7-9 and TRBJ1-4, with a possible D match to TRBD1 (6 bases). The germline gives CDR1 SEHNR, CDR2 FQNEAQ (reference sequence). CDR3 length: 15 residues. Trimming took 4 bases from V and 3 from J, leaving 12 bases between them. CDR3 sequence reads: CASSSPDRPNEKLFF. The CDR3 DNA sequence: TGTGCCAGCAGCTCCCCTGACAGGCCTAATGAAAAACTGTTTTTT. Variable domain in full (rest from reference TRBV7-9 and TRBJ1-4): DTGVSQNPRHKITKRGQNVTFRCDPISEHNRLYWYRQTLGQGPEFLTYFQNEAQLEKSRLLSDRFSAERPKGSFSTLEIQRTEQGDSAMYLCASSSPDRPNEKLFFGSGTQLSVL.

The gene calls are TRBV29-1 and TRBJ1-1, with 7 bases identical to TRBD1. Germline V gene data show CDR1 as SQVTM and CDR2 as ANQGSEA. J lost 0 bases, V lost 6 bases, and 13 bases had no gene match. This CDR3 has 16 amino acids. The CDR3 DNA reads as TGCAGCGTCGACGATAGGCCGGGACAGATGAACACTGAAGCTTTCTTT. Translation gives CSVDDRPGQMNTEAFF.

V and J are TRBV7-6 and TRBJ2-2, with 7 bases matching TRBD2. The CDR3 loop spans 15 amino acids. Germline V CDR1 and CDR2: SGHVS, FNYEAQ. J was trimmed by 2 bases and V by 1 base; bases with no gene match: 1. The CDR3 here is CASSLGGGNTGELFF. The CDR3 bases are TGTGCCAGCAGCTTAGGGGGGGGAAACACCGGGGAGCTGTTTTTT.

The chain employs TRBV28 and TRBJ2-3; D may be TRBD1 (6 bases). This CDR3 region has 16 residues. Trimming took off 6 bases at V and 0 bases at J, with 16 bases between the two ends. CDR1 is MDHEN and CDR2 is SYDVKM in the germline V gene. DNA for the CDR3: TGTGCCAGCAGGTTCGGGTCAGGGGTAAGCACAGATACGCAGTATTTT. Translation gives CASRFGSGVSTDTQYF.

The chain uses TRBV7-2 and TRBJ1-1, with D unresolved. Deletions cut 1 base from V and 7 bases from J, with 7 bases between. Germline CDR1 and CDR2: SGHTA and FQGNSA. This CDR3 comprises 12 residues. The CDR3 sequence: CASSLGGSEAFF. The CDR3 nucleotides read TGTGCCAGCAGCTTAGGGGGTAGTGAAGCTTTCTTT.

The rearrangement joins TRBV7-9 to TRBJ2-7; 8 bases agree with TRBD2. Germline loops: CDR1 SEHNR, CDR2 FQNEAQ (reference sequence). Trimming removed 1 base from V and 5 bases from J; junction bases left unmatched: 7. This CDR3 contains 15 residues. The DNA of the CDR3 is TGTGCCAGCAGCTTAGACGGAGCGGGAGTCCACGAGCAGTACTTC. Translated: CASSLDGAGVHEQYF.

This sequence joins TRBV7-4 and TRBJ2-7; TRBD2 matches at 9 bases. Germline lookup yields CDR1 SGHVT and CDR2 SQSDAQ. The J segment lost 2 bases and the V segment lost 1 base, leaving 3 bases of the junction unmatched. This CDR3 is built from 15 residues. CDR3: CASSLVAGETYEQYF. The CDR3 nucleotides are TGTGCCAGCAGCTTAGTAGCGGGGGAGACCTACGAGCAGTACTTC.

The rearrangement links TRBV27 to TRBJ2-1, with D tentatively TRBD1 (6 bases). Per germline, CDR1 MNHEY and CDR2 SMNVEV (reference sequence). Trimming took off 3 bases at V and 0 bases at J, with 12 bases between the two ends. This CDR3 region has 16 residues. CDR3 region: CASSLAGVSSYNEQFF. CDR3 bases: TGTGCCAGCAGTTTGGCAGGGGTTAGCTCCTACAATGAGCAGTTCTTC.

The DNA for the CDR3 is TGTGCCAGCAGTTACGGGGAAACCGGGGAGCTGTTTTTT. Translated, it gives CASSYGETGELFF. The genes are TRBV6-5 and TRBJ2-2; D is uncertain. In germline, CDR1 is MNHEY, CDR2 SVGAGI. The CDR3 contains 13 residues. The germline V and J ends were trimmed by 2 bases and 5 bases, with 6 bases remaining between them.

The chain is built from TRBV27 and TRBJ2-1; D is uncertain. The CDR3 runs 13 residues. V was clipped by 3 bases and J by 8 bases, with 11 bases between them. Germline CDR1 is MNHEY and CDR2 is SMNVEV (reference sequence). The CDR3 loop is CASSFSSWDEQFF. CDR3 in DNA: TGTGCCAGCAGTTTTTCCAGTTGGGATGAGCAGTTCTTC.

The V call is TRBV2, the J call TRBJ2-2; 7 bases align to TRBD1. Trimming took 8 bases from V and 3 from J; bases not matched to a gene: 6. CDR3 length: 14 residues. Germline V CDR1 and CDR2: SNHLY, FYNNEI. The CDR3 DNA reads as TGTGCCAGCGCCGGGACAGAGGACACCGGGGAGCTGTTTTTT. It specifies CASAGTEDTGELFF.

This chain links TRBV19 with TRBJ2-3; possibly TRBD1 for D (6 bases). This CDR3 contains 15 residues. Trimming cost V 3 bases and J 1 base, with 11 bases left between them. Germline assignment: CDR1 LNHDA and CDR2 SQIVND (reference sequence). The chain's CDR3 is CASSILPGGTDTQYF. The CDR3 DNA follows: TGTGCCAGTAGTATTTTACCAGGGGGCACAGATACGCAGTATTTT.